The rows below give T cell receptor beta chains drawn from one sample of a study of cytomegalovirus exposure and HLA in healthy donors. Only in-frame clones appear in the TCRdb table, and some are missing; sequencing was by immunoSEQ multiplex PCR. The table records approximately 220,000 clones, roughly 84% of them present only once. The material sequenced was PBMCs. Every receptor here comes from a boy younger than 10 in good health and CMV-seronegative. Each CDR3 is given with its conserved first and last residue.

J gene,V gene,CDR3 protein
TRBJ1-1,TRBV27,CASSIQGEGTEAFF
TRBJ1-2,TRBV30,CAWRIGGGYTF
TRBJ2-1,TRBV5-1,CASSWTGDNEQFF
TRBJ2-2,TRBV30,CAWSVRNTGELFF
TRBJ1-2,TRBV9,CASSGGTGSFPNYGYTF
TRBJ2-1,TRBV15,CATSRTGSSYNEQFF
TRBJ1-6,TRBV6-7,CASPNLRDRGGNSPLHF
TRBJ2-2,TRBV11-2,CASSLGSPGELFF
TRBJ2-3,TRBV6-6,CASSYGGRGDTQYF
TRBJ2-1,TRBV7-2,CASSLIAASYNEQFF
TRBJ2-1,TRBV6-5,CASSPAQRENEQFF
TRBJ2-2,TRBV4-1,CASSLQGLAGIGTGELFF
TRBJ2-3,TRBV27,CATSRRESTSTDTQYF
TRBJ1-3,TRBV7-9,CASSLMASSGNTIYF
TRBJ2-2,TRBV25-1,CASGGTGTIGELFF
TRBJ1-4,TRBV29-1,CSALLRGWGEKLFF
TRBJ2-1,TRBV5-8,CASSVTSGSRTNEQFF
TRBJ1-5,TRBV19,CASSIGTGAVQPQHF
TRBJ2-7,TRBV30,CAWSAHSGTLYEQYF
TRBJ2-5,TRBV6-5,CASTPQTGGRKTQYF
TRBJ1-3,TRBV6-1,CASSTDSLSGNTIYF
TRBJ1-5,TRBV4-1,CASSEGRTGPQHF
TRBJ2-1,TRBV4-1,CASSQGQAAIYNEQFF
TRBJ2-7,TRBV30,CAWSAGQGVNEQYF
TRBJ1-1,TRBV7-8,CASSVTGTGNTEAFF
TRBJ2-4,TRBV30,CAWSRAGIKNIQYF
TRBJ2-2,TRBV6-5,CASSYSNRGYTGELFF
TRBJ1-5,TRBV6-1,CASRGGGGGNQPQHF
TRBJ1-2,TRBV20-1,CSARMGSGYTF
TRBJ2-1,TRBV29-1,CSVVGGRNEQFF
TRBJ2-5,TRBV27,CASRGQGAVETQYF
TRBJ2-5,TRBV30,CAWSIGVTGVGETQYF
TRBJ2-7,TRBV4-2,CASSQDRSTSGPYERYF
TRBJ2-7,TRBV7-2,CASSAHIAGRFYEQYF
TRBJ1-5,TRBV2,CASRGEAGVSQPQHF
TRBJ1-1,TRBV11-1,CASSLVNSLDTEAFF
TRBJ1-2,TRBV30,CAWSNLRTANYGYTF
TRBJ1-2,TRBV9,CASSFWTGNYGYTF
TRBJ2-7,TRBV2,CASSVEGRYEQYF
TRBJ2-7,TRBV30,CAWSAQGSHEQYF
TRBJ1-3,TRBV19,CASSPTTGGVGNTIYF
TRBJ2-3,TRBV7-9,CASSPQTGPTDTQYF
TRBJ1-2,TRBV6-1,CASSEALQGGYTF
TRBJ1-2,TRBV19,CASSIKTGIYGYTF
TRBJ2-3,TRBV6-5,CASSTTYLDTQYF
TRBJ2-3,TRBV9,CASSVADSDTQYF
TRBJ1-2,TRBV7-9,CASSSGLEWSLYGYTF
TRBJ2-3,TRBV4-1,CASSLPGQGGKLSTDTQYF
TRBJ2-7,TRBV4-1,CASSRMTDNYEQYF
TRBJ1-6,TRBV27,CASREGLLRDNSPLHF
TRBJ2-3,TRBV7-6,CASRLAGSTDTQYF
TRBJ2-1,TRBV4-1,CASSQRLAEYNEQFF